One sample yielded the 12 T cell receptor beta chains listed below, sequenced in a study of cytotoxic CD8 clonotypes in ibrutinib-treated CLL. Method: immunoSEQ multiplex PCR; TCRdb's copy keeps in-frame clones and lacks some. The profile shows about 140,000 clones, approximately 77% of them singletons. The sample consisted of PBMCs, taken after 12 months of ibrutinib treatment. Every receptor here comes from a human donor with chronic lymphocytic leukemia.

The count of this clone is one. This rearrangement joins TRBV14 to TRBJ1-1; D is perhaps TRBD1 (5 bases). Germline loops: CDR1 SGHDN, CDR2 FVKESK. The CDR3 has 16 residues. Trimming stripped 1 base from V and 3 bases from J, with 15 bases between. In DNA form, the CDR3 reads TGTGCCAGCAGCCAAGGAATCAGGGTGGAGGACACTGAAGCTTTCTTT. It encodes CASSQGIRVEDTEAFF.

The J gene is TRBJ1-1, the V gene TRBV7-2, with 7 bases matching TRBD1. This CDR3 region has 14 residues. V gave up 5 bases and J gave up 0 bases; unmatched junction bases: 3. Germline lookup yields CDR1 SGHTA and CDR2 FQGNSA. CDR3 nucleotides: TGTGCCAGCAGCCCGGGACAGTTGAACACTGAAGCTTTCTTT. Amino acids: CASSPGQLNTEAFF. The whole variable domain, remainder taken from reference TRBV7-2 and TRBJ1-1, is GAGVSQSPSNKVTEKGKDVELRCDPISGHTALYWYRQSLGQGLEFLIYFQGNSAPDKSGLPSDRFSAERTGGSVSTLTIQRTQQEDSAVYLCASSPGQLNTEAFFGQGTRLTVV.

The chain carries TRBV5-5 and TRBJ1-1; possibly TRBD1 for D (6 bases). The CDR3 has 13 residues. Germline V gives CDR1 SGHKS, CDR2 YYEKEE (reference sequence). Trimming cost V 1 base and J 6 bases, with 10 bases left between them. In DNA form, the CDR3 reads TGTGCCAGCAGCTTGACAGGGATGGCTGAAGCTTTCTTT. Translating it yields CASSLTGMAEAFF.

The J gene is TRBJ2-7, the V gene TRBV7-2; D is ambiguous. The CDR3 extends over 13 amino acids. Germline assignment: CDR1 SGHTA and CDR2 FQGNSA. The germline V and J ends were trimmed by 1 base and 4 bases, with 8 bases remaining between them. CDR3 DNA: TGTGCCAGCAGCTTAGGTGATCCATACGAGCAGTACTTC. Amino acid sequence: CASSLGDPYEQYF.

This clone was detected a few times. The chain combines TRBV11-3 with TRBJ1-2, with D perhaps matching TRBD1 (5 bases). The CDR3 has 15 amino acids. The germline V gene has CDR1 SGHNT and CDR2 YENEEA. V lost 6 bases and J lost 2, with 16 bases in between. CDR3 protein: CASRGVGTENYGYTF. CDR3 in DNA: TGTGCCAGCAGGGGGGTCGGGACGGAGAACTATGGCTACACCTTC.

The V gene is TRBV10-3, the J gene TRBJ2-1; possibly TRBD1 or TRBD2 for D (6 bases each). Trimming stripped 6 bases from V and 6 bases from J, with 18 bases between. The CDR3 covers 15 residues. Germline V gene data show CDR1 as ENHRY and CDR2 as SYGVKD. Here the CDR3 DNA reads TGTGCCATCAGGAACGACGGGGGCAAGGGCAATGAGCAGTTCTTC. It is translated as CAIRNDGGKGNEQFF.

The rearrangement joins TRBV27 to TRBJ2-3; D might be TRBD2 (5 bases). The germline V gene has CDR1 MNHEY and CDR2 SMNVEV (reference sequence). This CDR3 has 15 amino acids. V lost 3 bases and J 2 bases, leaving 12 bases between the germline ends. This CDR3 reads CASSFSAEHTDTQYF. CDR3 nucleotide sequence: TGTGCCAGCAGTTTTTCAGCGGAGCACACAGATACGCAGTATTTT.

J is TRBJ2-1 and V is TRBV18; TRBD1 aligns across 8 bases. The V gene end was trimmed by 8 bases and the J gene end by 5 bases; junction bases not matched to a gene: 23. Germline V CDR1 and CDR2: KGHSH, LQKENI. CDR3 length: 19 residues. The CDR3 is CASQPPQAGGRSGHNEQFF. In nucleotides, the CDR3 is TGTGCCAGCCAGCCTCCCCAGGCAGGGGGCCGATCCGGCCACAATGAGCAGTTCTTC.

This clone ranks as medium-sized (0.01 to 0.1%). The CDR3 is CASSWSVGQPQHF. The CDR3 DNA follows: TGTGCCAGCAGCTGGAGTGTAGGTCAGCCCCAGCATTTT. The chain is built from TRBV5-5 and TRBJ1-5; D is ambiguous. This CDR3 contains 13 residues. Trimming pared 3 bases from V and 6 bases from J, leaving 10 bases between. CDR1 SGHKS and CDR2 YYEKEE come from the germline V gene (reference sequence).

Only one count was recorded for this clone. The J gene is TRBJ1-1, the V gene TRBV6-1; D not resolved. Deletions cut 6 bases from V and 4 bases from J, with 9 bases between. The CDR3 spans 12 residues. The V gene's germline CDR1 is MNHNS and CDR2 SASEGT. The CDR3 bases are TGTGCCAGCAGGGGTGGCCCCACTGAAGCTTTCTTT. Its translation: CASRGGPTEAFF.

This clone appeared once. This chain links TRBV30 with TRBJ2-1; D is unclear. Trimming left V 2 bases short and J 8 bases short, with 10 bases between. Germline assignment: CDR1 GTSNPN and CDR2 SVGIG (reference sequence). The CDR3 sequence is 12 residues long. The CDR3 region is CAWSPGHDEQFF. The CDR3 DNA sequence: TGTGCCTGGAGTCCGGGTCATGATGAGCAGTTCTTC.

Worth noting for this clone: One end of the junction does not line up with germline, which may come from a read error. The gene calls are TRBV7-2 and TRBJ2-7, with TRBD2 as a possible D gene (6 bases). This CDR3 spans 13 amino acids. Per the germline V gene, CDR1 is SGHTA and CDR2 is FQGNSA. In DNA form, the CDR3 reads TGTGTCAGCAGCTTAGGAGGGTCCTACGAGCAGTACTTC. Translating gives CVSSLGGSYEQYF.